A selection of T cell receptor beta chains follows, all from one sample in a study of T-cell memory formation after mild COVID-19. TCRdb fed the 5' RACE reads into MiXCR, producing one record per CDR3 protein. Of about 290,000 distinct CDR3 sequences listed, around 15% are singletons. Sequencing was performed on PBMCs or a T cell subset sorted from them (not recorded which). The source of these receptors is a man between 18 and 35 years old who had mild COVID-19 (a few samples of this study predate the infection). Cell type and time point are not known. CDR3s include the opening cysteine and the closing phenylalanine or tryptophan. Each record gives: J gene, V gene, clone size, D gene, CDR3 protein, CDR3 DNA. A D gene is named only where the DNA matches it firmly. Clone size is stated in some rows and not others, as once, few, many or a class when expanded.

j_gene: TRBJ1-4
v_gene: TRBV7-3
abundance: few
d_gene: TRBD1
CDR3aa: CASREGGGGVNEKLFF
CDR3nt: TGTGCCAGCAGGGAGGGAGGGGGCGGCGTTAATGAAAAACTGTTTTTT

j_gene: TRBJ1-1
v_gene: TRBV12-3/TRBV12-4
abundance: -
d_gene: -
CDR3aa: CASSYMLMIEAFF
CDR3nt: TGTGCCAGCAGTTACATGCTTATGATTGAAGCTTTCTTT

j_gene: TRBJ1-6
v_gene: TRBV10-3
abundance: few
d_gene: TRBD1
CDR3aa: CAISESGTGELHSPLHF
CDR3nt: TGTGCCATCAGTGAATCCGGGACAGGGGAACTCCATTCACCCCTCCACTTT

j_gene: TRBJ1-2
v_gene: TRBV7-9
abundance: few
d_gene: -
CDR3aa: CASSDDGRRNYGYTF
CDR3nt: TGTGCCAGCAGCGACGACGGACGCAGGAACTATGGCTACACCTTC

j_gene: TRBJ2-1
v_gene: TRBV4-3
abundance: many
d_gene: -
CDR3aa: CASSQDQGRSYNEQFF
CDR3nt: TGCGCCAGCAGCCAAGATCAAGGACGCTCCTACAATGAGCAGTTCTTC

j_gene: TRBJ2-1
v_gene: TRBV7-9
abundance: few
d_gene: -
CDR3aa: CASKKQGAEQFF
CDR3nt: TGTGCCAGCAAGAAACAGGGCGCTGAGCAGTTCTTC

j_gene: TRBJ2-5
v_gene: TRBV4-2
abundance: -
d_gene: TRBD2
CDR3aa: CASSQDTGREETQYF
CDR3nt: TGTGCCAGCAGCCAAGACACGGGGAGGGAGGAGACCCAGTACTTC

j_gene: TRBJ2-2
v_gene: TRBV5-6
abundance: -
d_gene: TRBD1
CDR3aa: CASSPVDRANTGELFF
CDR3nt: TGTGCCAGCAGCCCGGTGGACAGGGCGAACACCGGGGAGCTGTTTTTT

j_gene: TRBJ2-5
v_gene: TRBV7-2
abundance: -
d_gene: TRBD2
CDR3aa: CASPSSGGAFETQYF
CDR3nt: TGTGCCAGCCCCAGTAGCGGGGGGGCCTTTGAGACCCAGTACTTC

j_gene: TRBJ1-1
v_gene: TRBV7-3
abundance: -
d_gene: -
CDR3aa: CASSLTQGVTEAFF
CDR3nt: TGTGCCAGCAGCCTCACCCAGGGAGTCACTGAAGCTTTCTTT

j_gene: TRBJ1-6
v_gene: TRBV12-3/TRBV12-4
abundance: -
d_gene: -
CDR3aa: CASSPRRISPLHF
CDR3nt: TGTGCCAGCAGTCCCCGGAGGATATCACCCCTCCACTTT

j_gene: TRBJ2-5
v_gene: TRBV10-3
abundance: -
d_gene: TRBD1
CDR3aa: CAIREGTGQETQYF
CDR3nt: TGTGCCATCAGGGAAGGGACAGGTCAAGAGACCCAGTACTTC

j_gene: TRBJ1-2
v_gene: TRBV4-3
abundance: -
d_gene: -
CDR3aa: CASSQAGHDVNYGYTF
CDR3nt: TGCGCCAGCAGCCAAGCCGGACACGACGTTAACTATGGCTACACCTTC

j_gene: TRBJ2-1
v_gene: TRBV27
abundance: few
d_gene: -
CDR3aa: CASKFYTDNEQFF
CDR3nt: TGTGCCAGCAAGTTTTACACGGACAATGAGCAGTTCTTC

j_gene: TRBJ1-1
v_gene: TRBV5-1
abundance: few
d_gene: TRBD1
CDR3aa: CASSSGTDDTEAFF
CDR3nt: TGCGCCAGCAGCTCCGGGACAGACGACACTGAAGCTTTCTTT

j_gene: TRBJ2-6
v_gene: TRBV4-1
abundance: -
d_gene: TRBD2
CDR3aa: CASSQEITGGAVGANVLTF
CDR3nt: TGCGCCAGCAGCCAAGAGATAACCGGGGGGGCAGTAGGGGCCAACGTCCTGACTTTC

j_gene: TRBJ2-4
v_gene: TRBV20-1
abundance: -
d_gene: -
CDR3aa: CSAGGGFLNIQYF
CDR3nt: TGCAGTGCAGGGGGGGGGTTTCTAAACATTCAGTACTTC

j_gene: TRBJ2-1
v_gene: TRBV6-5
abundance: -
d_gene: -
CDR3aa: CASSYSRRGGQFF
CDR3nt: TGTGCCAGCAGTTACTCTAGACGCGGTGGGCAGTTCTTC

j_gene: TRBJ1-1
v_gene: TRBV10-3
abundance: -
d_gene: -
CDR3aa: CAISPQGNTEAFF
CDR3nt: TGTGCCATCAGTCCCCAGGGCAACACTGAAGCTTTCTTT

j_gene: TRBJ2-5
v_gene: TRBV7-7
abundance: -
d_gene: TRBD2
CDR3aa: CASSLGGSGGQETQYF
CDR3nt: TGTGCCAGCAGCTTAGGGGGCAGCGGGGGGCAAGAGACCCAGTACTTC

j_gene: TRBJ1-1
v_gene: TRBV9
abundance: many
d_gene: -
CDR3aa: CASSVGPNTEAFF
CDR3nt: TGTGCCAGCAGCGTAGGGCCCAACACTGAAGCTTTCTTT

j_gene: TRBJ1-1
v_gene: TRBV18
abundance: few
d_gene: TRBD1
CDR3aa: CASSPPLQGPNTEAFF
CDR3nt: TGTGCCAGCTCACCACCCTTACAGGGGCCTAACACTGAAGCTTTCTTT

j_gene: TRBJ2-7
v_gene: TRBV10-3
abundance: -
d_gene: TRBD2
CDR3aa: CAIRTSGEQYF
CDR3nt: TGTGCCATCAGAACTAGCGGCGAGCAGTACTTC

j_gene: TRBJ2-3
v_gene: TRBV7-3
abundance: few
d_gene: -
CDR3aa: CASSPWGGGTSTDTQYF
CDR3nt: TGTGCCAGCAGCCCGTGGGGAGGCGGAACTAGCACAGATACGCAGTATTTT

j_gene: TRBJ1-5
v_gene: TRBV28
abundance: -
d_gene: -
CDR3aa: CASGLSGHQPQHF
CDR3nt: TGTGCCAGCGGACTCAGTGGGCATCAGCCCCAGCATTTT

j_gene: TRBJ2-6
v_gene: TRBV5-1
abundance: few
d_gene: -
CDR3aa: CASSPESSGANVLTF
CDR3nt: TGCGCCAGCAGTCCGGAAAGCTCTGGGGCCAACGTCCTGACTTTC

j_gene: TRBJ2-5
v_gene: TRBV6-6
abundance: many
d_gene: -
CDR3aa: CASSYGQQETQYF
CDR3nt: TGTGCCAGCAGTTACGGGCAGCAAGAGACCCAGTACTTC

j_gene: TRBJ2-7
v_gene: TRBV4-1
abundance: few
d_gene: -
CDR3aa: CASSQEHAGSAYEQYF
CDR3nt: TGCGCCAGCAGCCAAGAACACGCAGGGTCGGCCTACGAGCAGTACTTC

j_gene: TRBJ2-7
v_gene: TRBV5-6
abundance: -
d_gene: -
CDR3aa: CASSLAWKGHEQYF
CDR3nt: TGTGCCAGCAGCTTGGCGTGGAAGGGGCACGAGCAGTACTTC